This TCR beta chain was identified in a study of blood T cell repertoires in COVID-19. About the research overall: Acute-phase and convalescent COVID-19 samples originated in the United States, Italy and Spain. T cells, B-cell-depleted T cells, or PBMCs supplied cDNA or gDNA.

Methods used by the authors: Quantification of nucleated cells was approximated via reference gene primer amplification. Measured with immunoSEQ multiplex PCR; TCRdb has only the in-frame clones, and not every one. V, J and clone size are those of that table, while D and trimming were read from the DNA. Among about 210,000 clones listed, 75% to 85% were seen once. Deletions cut 1 base from V and 3 bases from J, with 6 bases between. CDR3 length: 13 residues. The TCR sequence derives from a man between 45 and 60 years old with active or convalescent COVID-19. J is TRBJ1-2 and V is TRBV12-3 or TRBV12-4; unclear D gene. What was sequenced was peripheral blood. The DNA for the CDR3 is TGTGCCAGCAGTTTAGGACACGACTATGGCTACACCTTC. As protein: CASSLGHDYGYTF.